The source of this T cell receptor (beta chain) is a study of shared clonotypes between healthy human individuals. For the study at large: Samples came from a couple of female and a few male donors aged 18 to 49. Study-level results: Larger richness was generally estimated for naive than memory subsets.

Assay runs were performed at deep level. Produced via immunoSEQ multiplex PCR; TCRdb's table is partial and in-frame only. The sample has about 2,100,000 clones, about 93% seen once. Naive-designated CD8 cells lacked CD45RO, were positively enriched for CCR7, and omitted terminally differentiated effector memory CD45RA+ cells. This CDR3 has 11 amino acids. The germline V gene encodes CDR1 SGHDN and CDR2 FVKESK. With 1 base removed from V and 7 bases from J, the gap between germline ends came to 5 bases. With regard to this clone: Antigen: not known.

Input material: naive CD8+ T cells from PBMCs. This rearrangement joins TRBV14 to TRBJ2-7; unclear D gene. The clonotype was recovered from a man aged 18 to 30 in good health. Some clones in this sample may be carry-over from other donors' samples. CDR3 nucleotides: TGTGCCAGCAGCCAAGGATTAGAGCAGTACTTC. Encoded protein: CASSQGLEQYF.